Each of the 10 T cell receptor beta chains below was sequenced from the same sample in a study of regulatory T cells in long-lasting Graves disease. The sample's time point: newly diagnosed GD, antithyroid drugs for less than 3 months. PBMC-extracted RNA yielded the TCR library. Arm-PCR of CDR3 regions and iRepertoire HTBI primers were used to build TCR beta libraries. MiXCR, run by TCRdb on the multiplex PCR reads, gives a single entry per CDR3 protein. The table includes under 300,000 distinct CDR3 sequences, 20% to 25% detected once. The sample here was peripheral blood mononuclear cells (PBMCs), taken at new diagnosis, from a patient treated with antithyroid drugs. The source is a female donor with Graves disease.

The sample holds many counts of this clonotype. V gene TRBV28 combines with J gene TRBJ1-5; D call uncertain. CDR1 MDHEN and CDR2 SYDVKM come from the germline V gene. V lost 5 bases and J lost 0, with 11 bases in between. This CDR3 has 15 residues. CDR3 sequence: CASSPLDRSNQPQHF. CDR3 nucleotide sequence: TGTGCCAGCAGTCCCCTGGACCGTAGCAATCAGCCCCAGCATTTT.

This chain joins TRBV30 and TRBJ2-7; D is ambiguous. The CDR3 has 11 residues. CDR1 is GTSNPN, CDR2 SVGIG, per germline (reference sequence). V was clipped by 0 bases and J by 7 bases, with 7 bases between them. CDR3 bases: TGTGCCTGGAGTGTACAGTGGGAGCAGTACTTC. Amino acids: CAWSVQWEQYF.

In its sample, this clonotype was seen a few times. This chain connects TRBV7-9 to TRBJ1-2; no reliable D call. The length of the CDR3 is 12 residues. V was trimmed by 1 base and J by 14 bases, leaving 14 bases between them. Germline-derived CDR1 and CDR2 are SEHNR and FQNEAQ (reference sequence). CDR3 residues: CASSLEYEGSTF. CDR3 nucleotides: TGTGCCAGCAGCTTAGAATATGAGGGTTCTACCTTC.

This clonotype has a count of ten or more. The CDR3 coding sequence is TGTGCCAGCCGAGGTCAGGGTCGGTACGAGCAGTACTTC. Its translation is CASRGQGRYEQYF. This chain uses TRBV19 with TRBJ2-7; the D gene is possibly TRBD1 (5 bases). Germline CDR1 reads LNHDA; CDR2 reads SQIVND (reference sequence). V was pared by 9 bases and J by 4 bases, with 16 bases between. This CDR3 region has 13 residues.

The table lists this clonotype with a few counts. The V and J genes are TRBV6-1 and TRBJ2-6; tentatively, D is TRBD1 (6 bases). Germline loops: CDR1 MNHNS, CDR2 SASEGT. Trimming pared 6 bases from V and 1 base from J, leaving 10 bases between. The CDR3 covers 15 residues. Here the CDR3 reads CASRITGSGANVLTF. CDR3 nucleotide sequence: TGTGCCAGCAGGATTACAGGGTCTGGGGCCAACGTCCTGACTTTC.

This clonotype has a count of ten or more. This chain links TRBV2 with TRBJ1-6; TRBD1 might be the D (6 bases). V was trimmed by 11 bases and J by 6 bases, leaving 20 bases between them. Germline CDR1 SNHLY, CDR2 FYNNEI. The CDR3 length is 15 residues. For the CDR3, the DNA is TGTGCCGGACGGGCCGGGACAAGCCTTAATTCACCCCTCCACTTT. Residues: CAGRAGTSLNSPLHF.

This clonotype appeared a few times. CDR3 sequence (DNA): TGTGCCAGCAGTCGCCCGGGAGGGATCTACAATGAGCAGTTCTTC. It encodes CASSRPGGIYNEQFF. The rearrangement links TRBV25-1 to TRBJ2-1; the match to TRBD2 covers 8 bases. The CDR3 totals 15 residues. Germline CDR1 is MGHDK and CDR2 is SYGVNS. Germline trimming cut 5 bases from V and 3 bases from J; bases unmatched to any gene: 6. The full variable domain, with the rest looked up from reference TRBV25-1 and TRBJ2-1, is EADIYQTPRYLVIGTGKKITLECSQTMGHDKMYWYQQDPGMELHLIHYSYGVNSTEKGDLSSESTVSRIRTEHFPLTLESARPSHTSQYLCASSRPGGIYNEQFFGPGTRLTVL.

This clonotype has at least ten counts. V gene TRBV7-9 combines with J gene TRBJ2-5, with 10 bases lining up with TRBD2. The length of the CDR3 is 17 residues. The V segment lost 5 bases and the J segment 5 bases; nucleotides outside the gene matches: 14. Germline V CDR1 and CDR2: SEHNR, FQNEAQ (reference sequence). The CDR3: CASSPGKLAGLGETQYF. The CDR3 DNA reads TGTGCCAGCAGCCCTGGAAAACTAGCGGGGCTGGGGGAGACCCAGTACTTC.

This clonotype was counted ten times or more. This rearrangement joins TRBV7-2 to TRBJ2-7; TRBD2 is a possible D gene (5 bases). CDR3 length: 14 residues. The V end was cut by 5 bases, the J end by 7 bases, with 18 bases between. CDR1 SGHTA and CDR2 FQGNSA come from the germline V gene. This CDR3 reads CASSPGVQLGEQYF. CDR3 in DNA: TGTGCCAGCAGCCCCGGAGTCCAACTAGGGGAGCAGTACTTC.

This clonotype was counted ten times or more. The J gene is TRBJ2-7, the V gene TRBV12-3 or TRBV12-4; D may be TRBD2 (6 bases). CDR3 length: 18 residues. V was cut by 3 bases and J by 0 bases, with 21 bases left in between. In DNA, the CDR3 is TGTGCCAGCAGTTTGATTGCCGGGCGGGACCCCTCCTCCTACGAGCAGTACTTC. Amino acid sequence: CASSLIAGRDPSSYEQYF.